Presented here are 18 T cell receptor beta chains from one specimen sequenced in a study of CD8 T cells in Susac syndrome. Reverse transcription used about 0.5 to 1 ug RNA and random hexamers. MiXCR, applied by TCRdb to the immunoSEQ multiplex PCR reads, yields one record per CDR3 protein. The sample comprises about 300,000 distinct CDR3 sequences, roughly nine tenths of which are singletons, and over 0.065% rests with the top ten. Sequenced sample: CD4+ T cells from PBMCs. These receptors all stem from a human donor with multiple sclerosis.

The CDR3 region has the DNA TGCAGTGCTAACAGGCATTCGTCAGCCTACGAGCAGTACTTC. The encoded protein is CSANRHSSAYEQYF. V gene TRBV20-1 combines with J gene TRBJ2-7; a weak D match, TRBD1 (5 bases). Germline CDR1 DFQATT, CDR2 SNEGSKA (reference sequence). The CDR3 runs to 14 residues. The ends were cut back, 4 bases at V and 2 bases at J, with 15 bases in the middle.

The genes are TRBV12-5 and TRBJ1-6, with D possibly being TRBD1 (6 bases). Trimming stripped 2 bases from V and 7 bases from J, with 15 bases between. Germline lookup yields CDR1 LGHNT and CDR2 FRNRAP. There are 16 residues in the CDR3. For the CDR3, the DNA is TGTGCTAGTGGTTTGAAGATTCAGGGGAGGAATTCACCCCTCCACTTT. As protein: CASGLKIQGRNSPLHF.

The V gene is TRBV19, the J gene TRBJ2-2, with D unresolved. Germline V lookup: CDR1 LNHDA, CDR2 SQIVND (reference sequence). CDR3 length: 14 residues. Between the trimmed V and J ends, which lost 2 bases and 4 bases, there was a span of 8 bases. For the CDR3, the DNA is TGTGCCAGTAGTATAAGCCCCTCCACCGGGGAGCTGTTTTTT. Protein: CASSISPSTGELFF. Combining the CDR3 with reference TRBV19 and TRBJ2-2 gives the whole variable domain DGGITQSPKYLFRKEGQNVTLSCEQNLNHDAMYWYRQDPGQGLRLIYYSQIVNDFQKGDIAEGYSVSREKKESFPLTVTSAQKNPTAFYLCASSISPSTGELFFGEGSRLTVL.

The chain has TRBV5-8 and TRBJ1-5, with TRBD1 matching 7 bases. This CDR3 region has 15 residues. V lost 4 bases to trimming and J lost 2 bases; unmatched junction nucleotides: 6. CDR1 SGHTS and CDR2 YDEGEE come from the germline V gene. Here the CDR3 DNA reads TGTGCCAGCAGCCCCTCTGGGACAGGCAATCAGCCCCAGCATTTT. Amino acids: CASSPSGTGNQPQHF.

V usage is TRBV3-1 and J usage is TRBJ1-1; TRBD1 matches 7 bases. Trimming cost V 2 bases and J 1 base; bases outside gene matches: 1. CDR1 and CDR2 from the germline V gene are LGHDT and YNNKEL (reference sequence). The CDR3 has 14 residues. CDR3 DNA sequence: TGTGCCAGCAGCCAATCAGGGGGGAACACTGAAGCTTTCTTT. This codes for CASSQSGGNTEAFF.

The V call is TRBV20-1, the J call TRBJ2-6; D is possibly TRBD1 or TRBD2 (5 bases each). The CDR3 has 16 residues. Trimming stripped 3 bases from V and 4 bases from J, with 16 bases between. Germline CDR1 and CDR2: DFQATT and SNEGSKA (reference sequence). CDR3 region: CSASRRGWGGANVLTF. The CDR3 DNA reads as TGCAGTGCTAGTCGCAGAGGCTGGGGGGGGGCCAACGTCCTGACTTTC.

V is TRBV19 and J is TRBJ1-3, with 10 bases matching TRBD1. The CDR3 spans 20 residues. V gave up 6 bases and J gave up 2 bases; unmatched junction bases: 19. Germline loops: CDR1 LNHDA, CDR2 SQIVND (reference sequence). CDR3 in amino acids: CASRGLGTGTGEGAGNTIYF. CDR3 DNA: TGTGCCAGTAGGGGCTTGGGGACCGGGACAGGGGAAGGCGCTGGAAACACCATATATTTT.

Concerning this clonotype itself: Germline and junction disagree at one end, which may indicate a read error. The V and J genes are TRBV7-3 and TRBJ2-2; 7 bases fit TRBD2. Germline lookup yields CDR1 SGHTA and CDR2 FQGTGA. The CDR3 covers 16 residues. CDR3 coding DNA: TGTGCCAGCAGCTTAACGGGGAGGGGAGGCACCGGGGAGCTGGTTTTT. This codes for CASSLTGRGGTGELVF. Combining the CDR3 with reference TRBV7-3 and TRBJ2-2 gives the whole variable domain GAGVSQTPSNKVTEKGKYVELRCDPISGHTALYWYRQSLGQGPEFLIYFQGTGAADDSGLPNDRFFAVRPEGSVSTLKIQRTERGDSAVYLCASSLTGRGGTGELVFGEGSRLTVL.

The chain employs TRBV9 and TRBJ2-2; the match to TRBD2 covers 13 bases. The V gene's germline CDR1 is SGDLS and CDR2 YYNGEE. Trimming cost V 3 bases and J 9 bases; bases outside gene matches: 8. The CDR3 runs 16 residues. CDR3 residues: CASSASTSGRARELFF. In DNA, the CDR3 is TGTGCCAGCAGCGCCTCAACTAGCGGGAGGGCCAGGGAGCTGTTTTTT.

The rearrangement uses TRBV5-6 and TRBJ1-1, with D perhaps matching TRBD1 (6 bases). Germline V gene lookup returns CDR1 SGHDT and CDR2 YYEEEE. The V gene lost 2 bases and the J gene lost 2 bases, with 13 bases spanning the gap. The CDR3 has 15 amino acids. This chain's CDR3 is CASSFIGQSNTEAFF. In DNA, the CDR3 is TGTGCCAGCAGCTTTATCGGACAGTCAAACACTGAAGCTTTCTTT.

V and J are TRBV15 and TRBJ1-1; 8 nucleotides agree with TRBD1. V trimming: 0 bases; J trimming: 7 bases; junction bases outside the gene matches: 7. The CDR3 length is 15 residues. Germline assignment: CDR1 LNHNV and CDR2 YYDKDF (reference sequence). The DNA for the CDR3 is TGTGCCACCAGCAGAGATCAGGGGGCGGTGGGTGAAGCTTTCTTT. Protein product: CATSRDQGAVGEAFF.

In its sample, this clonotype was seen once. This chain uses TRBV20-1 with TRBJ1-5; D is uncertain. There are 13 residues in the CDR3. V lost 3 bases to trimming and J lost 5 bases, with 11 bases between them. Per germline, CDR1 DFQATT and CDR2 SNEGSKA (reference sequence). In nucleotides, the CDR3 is TGCAGTGCTAGCTTGGGCGTGGATCAGCCCCAGCATTTT. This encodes CSASLGVDQPQHF.

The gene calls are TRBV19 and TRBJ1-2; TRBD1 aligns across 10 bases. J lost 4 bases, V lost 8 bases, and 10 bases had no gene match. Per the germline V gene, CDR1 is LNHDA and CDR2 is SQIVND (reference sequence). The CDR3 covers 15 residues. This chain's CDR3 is CASGDRGRDGYGYTF. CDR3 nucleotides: TGTGCCAGTGGGGACAGGGGACGGGATGGCTATGGCTACACCTTC.

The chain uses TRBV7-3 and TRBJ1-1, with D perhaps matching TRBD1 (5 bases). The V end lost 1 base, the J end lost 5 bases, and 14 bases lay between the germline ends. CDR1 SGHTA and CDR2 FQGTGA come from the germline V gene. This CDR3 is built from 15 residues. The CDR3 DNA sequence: TGTGCCAGCAGCTTAAAGGGGCCGTTGGGAACTGAAGCTTTCTTT. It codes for CASSLKGPLGTEAFF.

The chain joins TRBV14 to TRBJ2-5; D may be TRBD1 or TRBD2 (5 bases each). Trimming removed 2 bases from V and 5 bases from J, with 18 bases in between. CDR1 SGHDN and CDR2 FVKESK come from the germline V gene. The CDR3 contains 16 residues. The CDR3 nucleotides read TGTGCCAGCAGCCAACGGTCGGGGCCCTCGGGGGAGACCCAGTACTTC. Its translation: CASSQRSGPSGETQYF.

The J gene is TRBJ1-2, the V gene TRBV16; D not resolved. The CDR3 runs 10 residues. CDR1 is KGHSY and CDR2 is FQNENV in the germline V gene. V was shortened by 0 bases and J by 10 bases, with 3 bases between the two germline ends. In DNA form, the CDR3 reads TGTGCCAGCAGCCAATCTACCTACACCTTC. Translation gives CASSQSTYTF.

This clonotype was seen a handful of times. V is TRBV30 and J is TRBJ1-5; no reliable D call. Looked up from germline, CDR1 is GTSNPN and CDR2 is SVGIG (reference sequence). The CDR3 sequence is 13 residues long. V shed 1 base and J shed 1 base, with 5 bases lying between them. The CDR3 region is CAWSGSSNQPQHF. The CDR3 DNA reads TGTGCCTGGAGTGGGTCGAGCAATCAGCCCCAGCATTTT. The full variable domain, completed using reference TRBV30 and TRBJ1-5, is SQTIHQWPATLVQPVGSPLSLECTVEGTSNPNLYWYRQAAGRGLQLLFYSVGIGQISSEVPQNLSASRPQDRQFILSSKKLLLSDSGFYLCAWSGSSNQPQHFGDGTRLSIL.

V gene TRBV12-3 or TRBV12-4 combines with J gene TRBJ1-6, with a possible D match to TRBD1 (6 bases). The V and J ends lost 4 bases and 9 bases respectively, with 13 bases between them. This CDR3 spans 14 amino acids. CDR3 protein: CASSSDPGVSPLHF. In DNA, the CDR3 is TGTGCCAGCAGTTCTGACCCAGGGGTTTCACCCCTCCACTTT.